Presented here are 25 T cell receptor beta chains from one specimen sequenced in a study of T-cell reconstitution after alpha-beta-depleted transplantation in children. TCRbeta library preparation incorporated unique molecular identifiers. TCRdb passed the PCR reads through MiXCR, listing each CDR3 protein once. Of a few hundred thousand distinct CDR3 sequences in the sample, approximately 30% are singletons; the top ten hold 30% to 40%. The specimen comprised PBMCs, sampled before TCRalphabeta/CD19-depleted stem cell transplant. These receptors were taken from a boy less than two years old with Wiskott-Aldrich syndrome, due to receive a stem cell transplant.

This clonotype came up a few times. The chain recombines TRBV10-3 with TRBJ2-1, with D tentatively TRBD2 (5 bases). The V and J ends lost 2 bases and 5 bases respectively, with 13 bases between them. The CDR3 consists of 15 residues. Germline V gives CDR1 ENHRY, CDR2 SYGVKD. CDR3 residues: CAISEARATNNEQFF. In nucleotides, the CDR3 is TGTGCCATCAGTGAGGCGCGGGCGACGAACAATGAGCAGTTCTTC.

This clonotype has just a few counts. CDR3 DNA: TGTGCCAGCAGTTTTACCGGGACTAGCGTTAACAATGAGCAGTTCTTC. This codes for CASSFTGTSVNNEQFF. The chain joins TRBV7-2 to TRBJ2-1; 10 nucleotides match TRBD2. The length of the CDR3 is 16 residues. CDR1 SGHTA and CDR2 FQGNSA come from the germline V gene. The V segment lost 6 bases and the J segment 5 bases; nucleotides outside the gene matches: 10.

The CDR3 nucleotides read TGCAGCGTTGTAGGTTGGGGGGAGGCGGACACTGAAGCTTTCTTT. It is translated as CSVVGWGEADTEAFF. The V and J genes are TRBV29-1 and TRBJ1-1, with a weak D call TRBD1 (5 bases). The ends were cut back, 4 bases at V and 3 bases at J, with 18 bases in the middle. Germline V gene lookup returns CDR1 SQVTM and CDR2 ANQGSEA. There are 15 residues in the CDR3.

V gene TRBV28 combines with J gene TRBJ2-3; perhaps D is TRBD1 or TRBD2 (5 bases each). CDR1 is MDHEN, CDR2 SYDVKM, per germline. This CDR3 has 16 amino acids. The germline V and J ends were trimmed by 1 base and 4 bases, with 15 bases remaining between them. In DNA, the CDR3 is TGTGCCAGCAGTTTATCGTTGGGACCCGGGGCAGATACGCAGTATTTT. It specifies CASSLSLGPGADTQYF.

The chain uses TRBV5-5 and TRBJ1-2, with 10 bases matching TRBD1. Germline V CDR1 and CDR2: SGHKS, YYEKEE (reference sequence). V shed 3 bases and J 5 bases; nucleotides not matched to a gene: 7. The CDR3 is 15 amino acids. The CDR3 nucleotides read TGTGCCAGCAGCTACGGACAGGGGGGAAGATATGGCTACACCTTC. This sequence encodes CASSYGQGGRYGYTF.

V gene TRBV5-1 combines with J gene TRBJ1-5; unclear D gene. V dropped 3 bases and J dropped 13 bases, with 5 bases sitting between them. Per the germline V gene, CDR1 is SGHRS and CDR2 is YFSETQ. The CDR3 runs to 9 residues. CDR3 DNA sequence: TGCGCCAGCAGCTCGAATCAGCATTTT. This sequence encodes CASSSNQHF.

This chain connects TRBV5-1 to TRBJ2-2; D not certain. CDR1 and CDR2 from the germline V gene are SGHRS and YFSETQ. CDR3 length: 14 residues. Deletions cut 4 bases from V and 5 bases from J, with 12 bases between. CDR3 DNA sequence: TGCGCCAGCAGCCCCCGGGCCCGAACCGGGGAGCTGTTTTTT. It is translated as CASSPRARTGELFF.

The chain couples TRBV5-1 to TRBJ2-1; 8 bases align to TRBD1. The CDR3 spans 16 residues. The V and J ends lost 4 bases and 6 bases, in that order; junction bases with no gene match: 12. Germline V gene lookup returns CDR1 SGHRS and CDR2 YFSETQ. CDR3 sequence reads: CASSADRALEGNEQFF. As DNA, the CDR3 is TGCGCCAGCAGCGCGGACAGGGCGCTCGAGGGCAATGAGCAGTTCTTC.

This clonotype has just a few counts. The chain carries TRBV5-1 and TRBJ2-1, with D perhaps assigned TRBD1 or TRBD2 (5 bases each). The CDR3 runs to 17 residues. The germline V and J ends were trimmed by 2 bases and 5 bases, with 20 bases remaining between them. CDR1 is SGHRS, CDR2 YFSETQ, per germline. CDR3 bases: TGCGCCAGCAGCTTCGGGGCTCGATTGAGCATTAACAATGAGCAGTTCTTC. It translates to CASSFGARLSINNEQFF.

This clonotype was recorded a few times. The chain employs TRBV6-5 and TRBJ2-4, with 8 bases fitting TRBD1. The CDR3 contains 17 residues. From germline, CDR1 is MNHEY and CDR2 SVGAGI. V shed 2 bases, J shed 0 bases, and the junction held 6 bases outside the gene matches. In nucleotides, the CDR3 is TGTGCCAGCAGTTACCGTGGGACAGGATTAGCCAAAAACATTCAGTACTTC. Protein: CASSYRGTGLAKNIQYF.

The chain employs TRBV5-1 and TRBJ1-2, with a weak D call TRBD1 (5 bases). There are 16 residues in the CDR3. Trimming removed 1 base from V and 1 base from J, with 14 bases in between. Germline V gene lookup returns CDR1 SGHRS and CDR2 YFSETQ. This CDR3 reads CASSLTRDGLNYGYTF. The CDR3 region has the DNA TGCGCCAGCAGCTTGACGAGGGACGGACTTAACTATGGCTACACCTTC.

The chain is built from TRBV20-1 and TRBJ2-7, with 7 nucleotides matching TRBD2. This CDR3 region has 13 residues. Per germline, CDR1 DFQATT and CDR2 SNEGSKA (reference sequence). V was pared by 0 bases and J by 3 bases, with 2 bases of the junction left unmatched. CDR3 coding DNA: TGCAGTGCTAGAGAGGCGGGAGTCTACGAGCAGTACTTC. It is translated as CSAREAGVYEQYF.

With regard to this clonotype: Germline is not matched at one junction end, which may reflect a read error. This chain joins TRBV15 and TRBJ2-3; possibly TRBD1 for D (5 bases). The V gene's germline CDR1 is LNHNV and CDR2 YYDKDF (reference sequence). This CDR3 contains 14 residues. CDR3 amino acids: CATSFQGSTVTQYF. As DNA, the CDR3 is TGTGCCACCAGCTTCCAGGGTAGCACAGTTACGCAGTATTTT.

The chain couples TRBV27 to TRBJ2-1, with D hard to call. There are 14 residues in the CDR3. The germline gives CDR1 MNHEY, CDR2 SMNVEV (reference sequence). V shed 0 bases and J shed 8 bases, with 11 bases lying between them. As DNA, the CDR3 is TGTGCCAGCAGTTTATCGAAGTACAGCTATGAGCAGTTCTTC. Protein sequence: CASSLSKYSYEQFF.

This chain joins TRBV20-1 and TRBJ2-1, with D unresolved. The germline V and J ends were trimmed by 3 bases and 10 bases, with 16 bases remaining between them. The germline gives CDR1 DFQATT, CDR2 SNEGSKA (reference sequence). The CDR3 has 13 amino acids. The chain's CDR3 is CSASEMVGWEQFF. For the CDR3, the DNA is TGCAGTGCTAGTGAGATGGTGGGCTGGGAGCAGTTCTTC.

The chain carries TRBV20-1 and TRBJ2-3; maybe TRBD2 (6 bases). There are 14 residues in the CDR3. Germline CDR1 DFQATT, CDR2 SNEGSKA (reference sequence). Trimming took off 2 bases at V and 4 bases at J, with 13 bases between the two ends. The CDR3 coding sequence is TGCAGTGCTAGATCGCTAGCGAATGCAGATACGCAGTATTTT. This gives the protein CSARSLANADTQYF.

The rearrangement uses TRBV29-1 and TRBJ2-3, with TRBD2 matching 11 bases. Trimming cost V 1 base and J 3 bases; bases outside gene matches: 6. Germline V gene data show CDR1 as SQVTM and CDR2 as ANQGSEA. CDR3 length: 16 amino acids. CDR3 sequence reads: CSVEGATSGRTDTQYF. Written as DNA, the CDR3 is TGCAGCGTTGAAGGGGCAACTAGCGGGAGAACAGATACGCAGTATTTT.

V usage is TRBV20-1 and J usage is TRBJ1-3; D might be TRBD1 (6 bases). Trimming removed 6 bases at V and 0 bases at J, with 15 bases between. In germline, CDR1 is DFQATT, CDR2 SNEGSKA (reference sequence). The CDR3 contains 15 residues. CDR3 region: CSANRVGDSGNTIYF. Written as DNA, the CDR3 is TGCAGTGCAAACAGGGTTGGTGACTCTGGAAACACCATATATTTT.

The V and J genes are TRBV20-1 and TRBJ1-2, with D possibly TRBD1 on 5 matching bases. Per germline, CDR1 DFQATT and CDR2 SNEGSKA (reference sequence). The CDR3 covers 13 residues. V lost 5 bases and J 4 bases, leaving 14 bases between the germline ends. In DNA, the CDR3 is TGCAGTGCTTCGGAAGGGGTGTCCTATGGCTACACCTTC. Protein sequence: CSASEGVSYGYTF.

This clonotype was seen a few times. The chain is built from TRBV5-1 and TRBJ1-2; weak D call: TRBD1 (5 bases). The V end lost 0 bases, the J end lost 4 bases, and 16 bases lay between the germline ends. CDR3 length equals 16 residues. Germline lookup yields CDR1 SGHRS and CDR2 YFSETQ. The CDR3 loop is CASSLEGTRGSYGYTF. CDR3 nucleotides: TGCGCCAGCAGCTTGGAAGGGACGCGGGGCAGCTATGGCTACACCTTC.

A few counts support this clonotype. The genes are TRBV3-1 and TRBJ2-1; 7 nucleotides line up with TRBD1. The CDR3 spans 16 residues. Germline V gene lookup returns CDR1 LGHDT and CDR2 YNNKEL (reference sequence). V dropped 0 bases and J dropped 8; count of bases not matched to a gene: 10. DNA of the CDR3: TGTGCCAGCAGCCAAGACGTAACAGGGGCAGGGGATGAGCAGTTCTTC. It specifies CASSQDVTGAGDEQFF.

V gene TRBV12-3 or TRBV12-4 combines with J gene TRBJ2-4; 7 nucleotides match TRBD2. The CDR3 covers 15 residues. After removal of 3 bases from V and 1 base from J, the junction contained 3 bases not matched to a gene. CDR3 sequence (DNA): TGTGCCAGCAGTTTGGCGGGAGAGGCCAAAAACATTCAGTACTTC. Its translation: CASSLAGEAKNIQYF.

The chain carries TRBV28 and TRBJ1-2; the match to TRBD1 covers 7 bases. Germline V gene sequence: CDR1 MDHEN, CDR2 SYDVKM. Trimming removed 4 bases from V and 4 bases from J; junction bases left unmatched: 9. The CDR3 has 15 amino acids. The DNA of the CDR3 is TGTGCCAGCAGTTACCGGGACAGTAGATTCTATGGCTACACCTTC. Translating it yields CASSYRDSRFYGYTF.

This clonotype turned up a few times. J is TRBJ2-5 and V is TRBV5-1; D is unclear. CDR1 is SGHRS, CDR2 YFSETQ, per germline. Trimming stripped 4 bases from V and 6 bases from J, with 16 bases between. This CDR3 contains 14 residues. CDR3 nucleotide sequence: TGCGCCAGCAGCAGCCCTGACTCATCAAAGACCCAGTACTTC. As protein: CASSSPDSSKTQYF.

The table lists this clonotype with a few counts. This chain joins TRBV24-1 and TRBJ2-5, with TRBD2 matching 14 bases. V lost 9 bases, J lost 0 bases, and 2 bases stayed unmatched. CDR3 length: 15 amino acids. The germline V gene has CDR1 KGHDR and CDR2 SFDVKD. CDR3 nucleotides: TGTGCCACCGGGACTAGCGGGAGCTACCAAGAGACCCAGTACTTC. This sequence encodes CATGTSGSYQETQYF.